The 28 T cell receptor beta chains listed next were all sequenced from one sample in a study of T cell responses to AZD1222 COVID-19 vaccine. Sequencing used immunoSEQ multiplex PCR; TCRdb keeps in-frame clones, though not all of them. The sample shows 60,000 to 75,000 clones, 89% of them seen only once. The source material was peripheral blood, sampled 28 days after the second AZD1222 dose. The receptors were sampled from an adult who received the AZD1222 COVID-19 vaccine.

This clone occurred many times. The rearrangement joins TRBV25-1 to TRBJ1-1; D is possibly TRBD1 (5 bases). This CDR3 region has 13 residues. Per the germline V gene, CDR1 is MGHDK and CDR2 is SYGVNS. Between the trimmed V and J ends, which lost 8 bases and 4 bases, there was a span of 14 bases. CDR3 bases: TGTGCCAGCCGTAGGGGTGGGGGCACTGAAGCTTTCTTT. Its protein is CASRRGGGTEAFF.

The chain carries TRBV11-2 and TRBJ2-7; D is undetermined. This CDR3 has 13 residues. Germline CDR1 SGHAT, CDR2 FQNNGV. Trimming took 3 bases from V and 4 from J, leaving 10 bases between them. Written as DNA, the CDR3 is TGTGCCAGCAGCTTTGGCGACCCGTACGAGCAGTACTTC. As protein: CASSFGDPYEQYF.

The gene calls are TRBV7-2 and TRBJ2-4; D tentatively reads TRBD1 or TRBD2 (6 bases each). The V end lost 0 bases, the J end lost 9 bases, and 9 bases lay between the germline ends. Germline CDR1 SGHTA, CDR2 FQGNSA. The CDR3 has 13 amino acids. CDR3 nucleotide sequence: TGTGCCAGCAGCTTAGCGGGGGGCGGCATTCAGTACTTC. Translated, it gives CASSLAGGGIQYF.

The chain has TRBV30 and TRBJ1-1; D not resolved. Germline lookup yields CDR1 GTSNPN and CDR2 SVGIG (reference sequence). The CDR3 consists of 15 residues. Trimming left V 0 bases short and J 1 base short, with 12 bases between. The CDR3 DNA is TGTGCCTGGAGTGTACTTCCAGGCGCGAACACTGAAGCTTTCTTT. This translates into CAWSVLPGANTEAFF.

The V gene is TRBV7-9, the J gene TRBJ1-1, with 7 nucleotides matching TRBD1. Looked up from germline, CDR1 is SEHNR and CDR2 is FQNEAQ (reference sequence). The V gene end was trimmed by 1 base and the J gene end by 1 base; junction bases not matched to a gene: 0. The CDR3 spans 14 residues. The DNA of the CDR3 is TGTGCCAGCAGCTTAGGACAGGGGAACACTGAAGCTTTCTTT. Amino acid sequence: CASSLGQGNTEAFF.

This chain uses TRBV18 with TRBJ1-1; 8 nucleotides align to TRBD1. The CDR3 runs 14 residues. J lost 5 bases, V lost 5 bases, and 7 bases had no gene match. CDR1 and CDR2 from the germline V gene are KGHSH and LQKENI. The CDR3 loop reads CASSTDRGGTEAFF. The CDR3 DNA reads TGTGCCAGCTCAACAGACAGGGGTGGTACTGAAGCTTTCTTT.

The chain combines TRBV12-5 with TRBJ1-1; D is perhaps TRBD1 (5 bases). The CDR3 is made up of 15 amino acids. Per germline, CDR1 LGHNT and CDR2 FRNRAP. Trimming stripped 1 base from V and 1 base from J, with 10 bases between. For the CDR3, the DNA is TGTGCTAGTGGTTTGGGTTTTGGGGGGAACACTGAAGCTTTCTTT. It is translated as CASGLGFGGNTEAFF.

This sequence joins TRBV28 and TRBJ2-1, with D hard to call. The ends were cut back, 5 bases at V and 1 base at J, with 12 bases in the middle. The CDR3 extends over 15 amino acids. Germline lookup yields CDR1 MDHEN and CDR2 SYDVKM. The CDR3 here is CASSGLSGSYNEQFF. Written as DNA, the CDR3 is TGTGCCAGCAGTGGGTTATCGGGTTCCTACAATGAGCAGTTCTTC.

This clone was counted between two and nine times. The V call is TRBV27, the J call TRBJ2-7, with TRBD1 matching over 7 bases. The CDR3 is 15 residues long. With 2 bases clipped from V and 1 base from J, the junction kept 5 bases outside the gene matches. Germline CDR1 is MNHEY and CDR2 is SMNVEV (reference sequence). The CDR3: CASSLKYRGSYEQYF. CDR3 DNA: TGTGCCAGCAGTTTAAAATACAGGGGATCCTACGAGCAGTACTTC.

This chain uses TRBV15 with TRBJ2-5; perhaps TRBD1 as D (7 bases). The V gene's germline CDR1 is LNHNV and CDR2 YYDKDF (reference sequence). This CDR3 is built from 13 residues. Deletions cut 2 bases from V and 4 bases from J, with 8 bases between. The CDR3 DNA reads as TGTGCCACCAGCAGACAGGGGGGAGAGACCCAGTACTTC. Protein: CATSRQGGETQYF.

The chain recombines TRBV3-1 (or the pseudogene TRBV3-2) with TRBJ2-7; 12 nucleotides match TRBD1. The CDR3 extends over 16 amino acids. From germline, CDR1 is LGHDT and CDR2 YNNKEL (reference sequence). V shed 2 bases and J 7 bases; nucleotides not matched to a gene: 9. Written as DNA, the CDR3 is TGTGCCAGCAGCCAACCCCCGGGACAGGGGGCGAGGGAGCAGTACTTC. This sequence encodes CASSQPPGQGAREQYF.

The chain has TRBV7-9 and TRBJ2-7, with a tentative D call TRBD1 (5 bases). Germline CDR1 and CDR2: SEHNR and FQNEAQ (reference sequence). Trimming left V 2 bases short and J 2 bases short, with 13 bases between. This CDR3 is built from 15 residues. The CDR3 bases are TGTGCCAGCAGCTTACAACAGGCGCCTGCCTACGAGCAGTACTTC. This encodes CASSLQQAPAYEQYF.

CDR3 in DNA: TGTGCCAGCAGTTTATCCCTCACTCTCACTGAGCAGTTCTTC. It specifies CASSLSLTLTEQFF. V and J are TRBV27 and TRBJ2-1; D uncertain. V lost 0 bases and J 9 bases, leaving 12 bases between the germline ends. From germline, CDR1 is MNHEY and CDR2 SMNVEV (reference sequence). The CDR3 contains 14 residues.

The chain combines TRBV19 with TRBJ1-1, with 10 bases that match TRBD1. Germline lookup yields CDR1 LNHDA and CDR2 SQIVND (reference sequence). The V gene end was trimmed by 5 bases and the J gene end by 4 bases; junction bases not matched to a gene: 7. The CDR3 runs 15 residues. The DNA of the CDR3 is TGTGCCAGTAGTCCTGGGACAGGGGAAGGCACTGAAGCTTTCTTT. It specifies CASSPGTGEGTEAFF.

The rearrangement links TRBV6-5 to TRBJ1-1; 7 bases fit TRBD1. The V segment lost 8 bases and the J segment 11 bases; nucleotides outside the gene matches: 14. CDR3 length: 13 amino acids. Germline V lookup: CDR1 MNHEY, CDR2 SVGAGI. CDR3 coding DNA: TGTGCCAGCCCCCGGGACAGTGGTGTTGGGGCTTTCTTT. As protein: CASPRDSGVGAFF.

CDR3 DNA: TGCGCCAGCAGCGAGGACAGCTATGGCTACACCTTC. Amino acids: CASSEDSYGYTF. J is TRBJ1-2 and V is TRBV5-1, with D maybe TRBD1 (6 bases). There are 12 residues in the CDR3. CDR1 is SGHRS and CDR2 is YFSETQ in the germline V gene. Trimming stripped 4 bases from V and 4 bases from J, with 8 bases between.

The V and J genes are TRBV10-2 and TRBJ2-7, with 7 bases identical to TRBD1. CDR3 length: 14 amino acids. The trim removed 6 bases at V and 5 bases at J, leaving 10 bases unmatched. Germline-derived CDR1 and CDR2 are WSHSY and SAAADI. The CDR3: CASSKGTEAHEQYF. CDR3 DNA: TGCGCCAGCAGCAAAGGGACAGAAGCCCACGAGCAGTACTTC.

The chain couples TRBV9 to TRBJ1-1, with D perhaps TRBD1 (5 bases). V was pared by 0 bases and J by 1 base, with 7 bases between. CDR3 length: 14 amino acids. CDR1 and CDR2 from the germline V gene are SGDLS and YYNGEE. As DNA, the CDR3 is TGTGCCAGCAGCGTAGAGGGGTCGAACACTGAAGCTTTCTTT. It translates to CASSVEGSNTEAFF.

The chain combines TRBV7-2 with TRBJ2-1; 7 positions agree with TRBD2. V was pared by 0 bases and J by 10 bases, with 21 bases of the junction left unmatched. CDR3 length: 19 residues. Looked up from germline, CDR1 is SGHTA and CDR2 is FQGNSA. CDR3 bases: TGTGCCAGCAGCTTAGCGCGTCGGGCTAGCGGAAATGTGGCGAAGGAGCAGTTCTTC. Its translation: CASSLARRASGNVAKEQFF.

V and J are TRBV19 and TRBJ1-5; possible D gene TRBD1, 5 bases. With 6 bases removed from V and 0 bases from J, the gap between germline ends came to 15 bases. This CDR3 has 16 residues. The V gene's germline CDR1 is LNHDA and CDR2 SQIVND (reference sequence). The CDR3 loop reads CASSPGRVTSNQPQHF. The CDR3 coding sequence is TGTGCCAGTAGCCCAGGCAGGGTCACTAGCAATCAGCCCCAGCATTTT.

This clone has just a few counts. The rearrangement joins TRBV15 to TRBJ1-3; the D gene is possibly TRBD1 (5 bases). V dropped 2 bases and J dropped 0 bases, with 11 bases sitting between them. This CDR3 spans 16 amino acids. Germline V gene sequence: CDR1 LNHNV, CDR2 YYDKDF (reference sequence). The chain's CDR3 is CATSRTGTSSGNTIYF. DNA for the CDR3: TGTGCCACCAGCAGAACCGGGACCAGCTCTGGAAACACCATATATTTT. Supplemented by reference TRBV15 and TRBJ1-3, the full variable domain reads DAMVIQNPRYQVTQFGKPVTLSCSQTLNHNVMYWYQQKSSQAPKLLFHYYDKDFNNEADTPDNFQSRRPNTSFCFLDIRSPGLGDTAMYLCATSRTGTSSGNTIYFGEGSWLTVV.

The CDR3 bases are TGTGCCAGCAGCTTAGCAGCGGGAGCTTACAATGAGCAGTTCTTC. Residues: CASSLAAGAYNEQFF. The chain combines TRBV7-2 with TRBJ2-1; 8 bases fit TRBD2. CDR3 size: 15 residues. Germline trimming cut 0 bases from V and 4 bases from J; bases unmatched to any gene: 2. Per germline, CDR1 SGHTA and CDR2 FQGNSA.

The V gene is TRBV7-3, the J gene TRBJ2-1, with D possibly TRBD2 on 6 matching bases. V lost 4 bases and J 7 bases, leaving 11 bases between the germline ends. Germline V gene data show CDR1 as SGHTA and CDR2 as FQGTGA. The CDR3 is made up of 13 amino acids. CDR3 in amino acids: CASSSQLANEQFF. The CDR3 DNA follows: TGTGCCAGCAGCTCCCAACTAGCAAATGAGCAGTTCTTC.

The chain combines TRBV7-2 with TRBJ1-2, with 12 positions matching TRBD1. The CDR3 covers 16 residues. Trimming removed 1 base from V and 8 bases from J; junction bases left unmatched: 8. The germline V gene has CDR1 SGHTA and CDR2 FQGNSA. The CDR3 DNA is TGTGCCAGCAGCTTAGTATCGGGACAGGGGGCGCGGGGCTACACCTTC. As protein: CASSLVSGQGARGYTF.

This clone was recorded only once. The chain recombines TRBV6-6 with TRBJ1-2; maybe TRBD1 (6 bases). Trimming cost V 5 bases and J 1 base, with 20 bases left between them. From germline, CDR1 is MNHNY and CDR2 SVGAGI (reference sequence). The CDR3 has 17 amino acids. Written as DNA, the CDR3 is TGTGCCAGCAGTCCCCGGGGGCGGGGAACTCTTAACTATGGCTACACCTTC. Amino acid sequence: CASSPRGRGTLNYGYTF.

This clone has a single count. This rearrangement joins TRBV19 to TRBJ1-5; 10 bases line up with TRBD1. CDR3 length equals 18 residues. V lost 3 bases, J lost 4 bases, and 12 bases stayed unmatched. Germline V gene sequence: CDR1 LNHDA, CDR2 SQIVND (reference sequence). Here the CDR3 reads CASSIWGPRQGANQPQHF. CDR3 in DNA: TGTGCCAGTAGTATTTGGGGCCCGCGACAGGGGGCAAATCAGCCCCAGCATTTT.

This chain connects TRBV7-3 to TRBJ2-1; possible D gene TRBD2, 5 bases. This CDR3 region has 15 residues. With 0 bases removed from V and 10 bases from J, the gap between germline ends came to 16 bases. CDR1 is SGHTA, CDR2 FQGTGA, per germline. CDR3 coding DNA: TGTGCCAGCAGCTTAACGGCAGCCGTAGCGTCAGAGCAGTTCTTC. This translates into CASSLTAAVASEQFF.

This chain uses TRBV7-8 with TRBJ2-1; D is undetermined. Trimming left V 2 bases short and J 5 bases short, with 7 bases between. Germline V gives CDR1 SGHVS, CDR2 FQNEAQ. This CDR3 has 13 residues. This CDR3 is CASSLLGDNEQFF. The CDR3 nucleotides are TGTGCCAGCAGCTTACTTGGCGACAATGAGCAGTTCTTC.